In this sample, the clone carrying this T cell receptor beta chain turned up a few times. Its antigen is unknown. TCRdb reanalysed the RT-PCR reads using MiXCR and keeps one entry per CDR3 protein. The sample records some 500,000 distinct CDR3 sequences, around 25% being singletons. CDR1 is SQVTM and CDR2 is ANQGSEA in the germline V gene. The CDR3 is made up of 13 amino acids. V was shortened by 4 bases and J by 4 bases, with 13 bases between the two germline ends. The sample comes from a study of response to subunit inactivated influenza vaccine. Whole-study results and caveats: The authors suggested that few new T cells are recruited per seasonal influenza vaccination.

Sequences were derived from CD4+ T cells sorted from PBMCs, sampled 5 days after vaccination. The clonotype originates from a man in his fifties or sixties who received an inactivated influenza vaccine. The chain carries TRBV29-1 and TRBJ2-5; TRBD1 or TRBD2 may be the D gene (5 bases each). DNA of the CDR3: TGCAGCGTTGGGAGTGGGGCGGGAGAGACCCAGTACTTC. Translating gives CSVGSGAGETQYF.